Shown below are 19 T cell receptor beta chains from a single sample sequenced in a study of metastatic and nonmetastatic thyroid tumors. TCRdb re-called the PCR reads via MiXCR. The data show about 4,300 clones, roughly 32% seen once. Until they underwent thyroid surgery, no patient had received any treatment. The sample was adjacent normal tissue. These receptors were collected from a female donor with papillary thyroid cancer or a benign thyroid nodule (not recorded which). Some clones in this sample may be carry-over from other donors' samples.

In DNA form, the CDR3 reads TGTGCCAGCAGCTTAGAATGGGCTGATCTCGGCAATGAGCAGTTCTTC. Its protein is CASSLEWADLGNEQFF. The chain joins TRBV11-2 to TRBJ2-1; D ambiguous. V shed 0 bases and J shed 6 bases, with 15 bases lying between them. CDR3 length equals 16 residues. The germline CDR1 and CDR2 sequences are SGHAT and FQNNGV.

The table lists this clone with a few counts. The chain's CDR3 is CASSTHGGDTQYF. The CDR3, as DNA: TGTGCCAGCAGTACCCACGGGGGAGATACGCAGTATTTT. The rearrangement uses TRBV12-3 or TRBV12-4 and TRBJ2-3; possible D gene TRBD2, 6 bases. There are 13 residues in the CDR3. The germline V and J ends were trimmed by 5 bases and 5 bases, with 11 bases remaining between them.

The chain joins TRBV5-4 to TRBJ1-6; 7 bases align to TRBD1. Germline V gene lookup returns CDR1 SGHNT and CDR2 YYREEE (reference sequence). Trimming removed 3 bases from V and 8 bases from J; junction bases left unmatched: 11. The CDR3 loop spans 16 amino acids. DNA of the CDR3: TGTGCCAGCAGCTCTTGGACAGGAGTGATTCATTCACCCCTCCACTTT. It translates to CASSSWTGVIHSPLHF.

In its sample, this clone ranks as medium-sized (0.01 to 0.1%). The J gene is TRBJ2-2, the V gene TRBV20-1, with 7 bases identical to TRBD1. Unmatched junction bases numbered 7, after V lost 6 bases and J lost 0 bases. Germline V gene data show CDR1 as DFQATT and CDR2 as SNEGSKA (reference sequence). The CDR3 sequence is 15 residues long. CDR3 protein: CSAPRQGSNTGELFF. Written as DNA, the CDR3 is TGCAGTGCGCCTCGACAGGGATCGAACACCGGGGAGCTGTTTTTT.

By share, this clone counts as medium-sized. This chain links TRBV20-1 with TRBJ1-1, with TRBD1 as a possible D gene (6 bases). V lost 6 bases to trimming and J lost 1 base, with 12 bases between them. Looked up from germline, CDR1 is DFQATT and CDR2 is SNEGSKA (reference sequence). The CDR3 consists of 13 residues. The CDR3 DNA follows: TGCAGTGCCCCCACAGGGCAGAACACTGAAGCTTTCTTT. It specifies CSAPTGQNTEAFF.

The table lists this clone with a few counts. V and J are TRBV10-1 and TRBJ2-3, with 13 bases that match TRBD2. Germline V CDR1 and CDR2: WNHNN, SYGVQD (reference sequence). The ends lost 4 bases at V and 2 bases at J; junction bases unmatched: 6. The CDR3 has 17 residues. CDR3 in amino acids: CASSGPTSGRNTDTQYF. CDR3 DNA sequence: TGCGCCAGCAGTGGGCCGACTAGCGGGAGGAACACAGATACGCAGTATTTT.

This chain connects TRBV7-8 to TRBJ2-7; D gene uncertain. V was clipped by 7 bases and J by 0 bases, with 4 bases between them. This CDR3 has 11 residues. CDR1 and CDR2 from the germline V gene are SGHVS and FQNEAQ. CDR3 in amino acids: CASMLSYEQYF. The CDR3 DNA is TGTGCCAGCATGCTCTCCTACGAGCAGTACTTC.

V usage is TRBV7-2 and J usage is TRBJ2-5; the D gene could be TRBD1 or TRBD2 (7 bases each). Looked up from germline, CDR1 is SGHTA and CDR2 is FQGNSA. This CDR3 is built from 16 residues. V was cut by 1 base and J by 5 bases, with 17 bases left in between. The CDR3 bases are TGTGCCAGCAGCTTAGGGGGAGGGGGCAGGAGGGAGACCCAGTACTTC. Its protein product is CASSLGGGGRRETQYF.

This clone was detected a few times. CDR3 sequence (DNA): TGTGCCAGCAGTTTCGGTTACGAGCAGTACTTC. Protein: CASSFGYEQYF. The V gene is TRBV28, the J gene TRBJ2-7; no definite D call. With 3 bases removed from V and 4 bases from J, the gap between germline ends came to 4 bases. CDR1 is MDHEN, CDR2 SYDVKM, per germline. The CDR3 consists of 11 residues. Full variable domain (rest looked up from reference TRBV28 and TRBJ2-7): DVKVTQSSRYLVKRTGEKVFLECVQDMDHENMFWYRQDPGLGLRLIYFSYDVKMKEKGDIPEGYSVSREKKERFSLILESASTNQTSMYLCASSFGYEQYFGPGTRLTVT.

The chain couples TRBV30 to TRBJ2-7; D perhaps matches TRBD1 (5 bases). Trimming stripped 6 bases from V and 3 bases from J, with 15 bases between. The germline V gene has CDR1 GTSNPN and CDR2 SVGIG (reference sequence). The CDR3 runs to 13 residues. The DNA for the CDR3 is TGTGCCTGTAAGGGGTTCAGGAGCTACGAGCAGTACTTC. Encoded protein: CACKGFRSYEQYF.

The rearrangement links TRBV6-1 to TRBJ1-2; D is ambiguous. This CDR3 spans 14 amino acids. Trimming shortened V by 4 bases and J by 0 bases, and 9 bases separated the two germline ends. Germline loops: CDR1 MNHNS, CDR2 SASEGT. In DNA, the CDR3 is TGTGCCAGCAGTGTGGCAGCCTCTAACTATGGCTACACCTTC. Translating gives CASSVAASNYGYTF.

The rearrangement uses TRBV20-1 and TRBJ2-7; 11 nucleotides line up with TRBD2. The germline gives CDR1 DFQATT, CDR2 SNEGSKA (reference sequence). V shed 3 bases and J 7 bases; nucleotides not matched to a gene: 5. The CDR3 runs 13 residues. This CDR3 reads CSARTSGTPEQYF. Written as DNA, the CDR3 is TGCAGTGCTAGGACTAGCGGGACTCCGGAGCAGTACTTC.

The CDR3 loop reads CSARDPTSGRAPGELFF. The CDR3 DNA is TGCAGTGCTAGAGATCCGACTAGCGGGAGGGCCCCCGGGGAGCTGTTTTTT. V usage is TRBV20-1 and J usage is TRBJ2-2, with 14 nucleotides matching TRBD2. Looked up from germline, CDR1 is DFQATT and CDR2 is SNEGSKA (reference sequence). The CDR3 sequence is 17 residues long. The ends lost 0 bases at V and 6 bases at J; junction bases unmatched: 6.

This chain connects TRBV9 to TRBJ2-3, with TRBD2 matching over 7 bases. The length of the CDR3 is 15 residues. Losses at the gene ends were 2 bases for V and 3 bases for J; bases not matched to a gene: 6. CDR1 and CDR2 from the germline V gene are SGDLS and YYNGEE. The CDR3 bases are TGTGCCAGCAGCGTTGGGAGGGCGGGAACAGATACGCAGTATTTT. This sequence encodes CASSVGRAGTDTQYF.

V gene TRBV10-1 combines with J gene TRBJ2-5; 8 bases are shared with TRBD1. Germline V lookup: CDR1 WNHNN, CDR2 SYGVQD (reference sequence). The CDR3 is 15 amino acids. V lost 4 bases, J lost 2 bases, and 6 bases stayed unmatched. This CDR3 reads CASSVGQEKQETQYF. The CDR3 DNA follows: TGCGCCAGCAGTGTGGGACAGGAGAAGCAAGAGACCCAGTACTTC.

V and J are TRBV20-1 and TRBJ1-3; the D gene is possibly TRBD1 (6 bases). The CDR3 is 15 amino acids. Trimming removed 3 bases from V and 2 bases from J, with 14 bases in between. Germline V gives CDR1 DFQATT, CDR2 SNEGSKA (reference sequence). The CDR3 protein is CSAREQGSAGNTIYF. CDR3 DNA: TGCAGTGCTAGGGAACAGGGATCAGCTGGAAACACCATATATTTT.

The chain links TRBV6-9 to TRBJ1-6; D is unclear. V lost 2 bases and J lost 7, with 12 bases in between. The germline CDR1 and CDR2 sequences are MNHGY and SVAAGI. The CDR3 contains 15 residues. In nucleotides, the CDR3 is TGTGCCAGCAGTTATGCCGGGATGGGGAATTCACCCCTCCACTTT. It is translated as CASSYAGMGNSPLHF.

This sequence joins TRBV27 and TRBJ2-2; weak D call: TRBD2 (6 bases). Germline-derived CDR1 and CDR2 are MNHEY and SMNVEV (reference sequence). The V end was cut by 6 bases, the J end by 0 bases, with 14 bases between. This CDR3 has 16 amino acids. The CDR3 sequence is CASRGDGGTNTGELFF. In DNA, the CDR3 is TGTGCCAGCAGGGGGGACGGCGGGACGAACACCGGGGAGCTGTTTTTT.

On this clone: Because it lacks the conserved phenylalanine or tryptophan at the end, this CDR3 is likely a read error. This chain connects TRBV20-1 to TRBJ2-1; 8 bases are a match to TRBD2. Germline assignment: CDR1 DFQATT and CDR2 SNEGSKA (reference sequence). This CDR3 is built from 15 residues. J gave up 2 bases and V 0 bases, and 3 bases lay outside the gene matches. In nucleotides, the CDR3 is TGCAGTGCTAGAGATGGGACTAGGCCCTACAATGAGCAGTTCTCC. It codes for CSARDGTRPYNEQFS.